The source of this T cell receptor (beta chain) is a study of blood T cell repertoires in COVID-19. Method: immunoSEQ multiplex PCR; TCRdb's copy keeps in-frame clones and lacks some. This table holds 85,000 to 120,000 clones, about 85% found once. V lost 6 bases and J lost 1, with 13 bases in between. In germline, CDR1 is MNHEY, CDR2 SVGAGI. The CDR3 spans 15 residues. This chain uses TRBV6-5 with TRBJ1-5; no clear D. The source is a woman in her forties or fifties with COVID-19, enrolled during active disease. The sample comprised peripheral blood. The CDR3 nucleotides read TGTGCCAGCAGCACCGCCCGGGAGAGCAATCAGCCCCAGCATTTT. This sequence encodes CASSTARESNQPQHF.